This T cell receptor beta chain derives from a study of blood T cell repertoires in COVID-19. For the study at large: Whether acute or convalescent, the COVID-19 samples came from the United States, Italy and Spain. T cells, B-cell-depleted T cells, or PBMCs supplied cDNA or gDNA.

The CDR3 runs 16 residues. Germline V CDR1 and CDR2: MNHNY, SVGAGI (reference sequence). Trimming cost V 2 bases and J 4 bases; bases outside gene matches: 8. In the authors' methods: Reference gene primers were amplified, and this amplification served to estimate nucleated cell counts. Here immunoSEQ multiplex PCR was the method, and the copy in TCRdb shows in-frame clones only, minus some. V and J calls plus clone size are reproduced from that table; the DNA served to infer D and trimming. The table shows fewer than 40,000 clones, with 89% occurring only once. This TCR was recovered from a human donor in a cohort sampled during active COVID-19. The source material was peripheral blood. This chain links TRBV6-6 with TRBJ2-4, with 7 bases fitting TRBD1. CDR3 sequence: CASSYPLGTVKNIQYF. Here the CDR3 DNA reads TGTGCCAGCAGTTACCCCCTAGGGACAGTTAAAAACATTCAGTACTTC.